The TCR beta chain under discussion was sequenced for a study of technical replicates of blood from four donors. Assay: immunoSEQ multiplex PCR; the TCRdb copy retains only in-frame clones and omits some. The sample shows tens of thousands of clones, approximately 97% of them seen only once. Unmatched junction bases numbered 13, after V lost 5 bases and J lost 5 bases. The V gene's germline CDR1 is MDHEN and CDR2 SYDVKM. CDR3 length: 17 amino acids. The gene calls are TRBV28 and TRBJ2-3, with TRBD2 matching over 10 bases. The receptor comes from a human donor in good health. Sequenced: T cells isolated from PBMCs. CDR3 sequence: CASSEYVKREGGDTQYF. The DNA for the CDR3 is TGTGCCAGCAGTGAATACGTAAAGCGGGAGGGGGGAGATACGCAGTATTTT.